This T cell receptor (beta chain) is from a study of T cells after yellow fever vaccination. V gave up 1 base and J gave up 3 bases; unmatched junction bases: 5. This CDR3 is built from 16 residues. CDR1 and CDR2 (germline): MNHEY, SMNVEV (reference sequence). Broader study findings: Peak timing came faster in the weaker secondary response, day 5 versus 15.

This clonotype was seen ten or more times. What it binds is not known. TCRdb used MiXCR to reprocess the 5' RACE reads, holding one entry per CDR3 protein. The table has 150,000 to 200,000 distinct CDR3 sequences, around 10% seen once. The specimen was CD8+ T cells sorted from PBMCs, collected 15 days after the yellow fever booster vaccination. The chain uses TRBV27 and TRBJ2-1; 8 bases match TRBD1. This receptor was taken from a man aged 18 to 30 who received the YFV17D yellow fever vaccine. CDR3 sequence reads: CASSLLAGGVYNEQFF. The CDR3 DNA sequence: TGTGCCAGCAGTTTATTAGCAGGGGGCGTCTACAATGAGCAGTTCTTC.